This T cell receptor (beta chain) emerged from a study of blood T cell repertoires in COVID-19. About the research overall: Both acute and convalescent COVID-19 samples were obtained from the United States, Italy and Spain. The cDNA or gDNA used as material had been derived from T cells, B-cell-depleted T cells, or PBMCs.

CDR3 length equals 14 residues. The V segment lost 5 bases and the J segment 4 bases; nucleotides outside the gene matches: 4. Per germline, CDR1 MDHEN and CDR2 SYDVKM. Original analysis: Scientists estimated how many nucleated cells there were by amplifying reference gene primers. Repertoires were generated with immunoSEQ multiplex PCR, while TCRdb's copy carries only in-frame clones and drops some. That table gives V, J and clone size, and the DNA gave D and trimming. The data contain around 100,000 clones, 84% of them singletons. The sample comprised peripheral blood. The chain carries TRBV28 and TRBJ2-5, with 10 nucleotides matching TRBD1. The receptor's source is a man in his 70s with active or convalescent COVID-19. The CDR3 DNA follows: TGTGCCAGCAGTACACGGGACAGGGGAGAGACCCAGTACTTC. It specifies CASSTRDRGETQYF.